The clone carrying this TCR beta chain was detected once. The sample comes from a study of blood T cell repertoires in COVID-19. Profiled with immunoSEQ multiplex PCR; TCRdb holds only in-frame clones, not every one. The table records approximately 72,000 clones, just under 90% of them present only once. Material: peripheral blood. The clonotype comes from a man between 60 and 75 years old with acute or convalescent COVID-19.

The CDR3 sequence: CSARQGATEAFF. The CDR3 DNA is TGCAGCGCTAGACAGGGGGCCACTGAAGCTTTCTTT. The chain has TRBV29-1 and TRBJ1-1; 10 bases are a match to TRBD1. The ends lost 7 bases at V and 4 bases at J; junction bases unmatched: 3. The germline CDR1 and CDR2 sequences are SQVTM and ANQGSEA. The CDR3 spans 12 residues.